A selection of T cell receptor beta chains follows, all from one sample in a study of T cell responses to AZD1222 COVID-19 vaccine. TCRdb's copy holds only in-frame clones and misses some; the assay was immunoSEQ multiplex PCR. Of some 80,000 clones listed, 65% to 80% are singletons. This specimen consisted of peripheral blood, obtained 28 days after the second dose of the MenACWY control vaccine. Receptor source: an adult who received the MenACWY meningococcal vaccine as a control. CDR3s leave out the opening cysteine and the closing phenylalanine or tryptophan. Each record gives: V gene, CDR3 protein.

>TRBV7-3
ASTDSGGRETQY
>TRBV7-8
ASSLKSAGLSYNEQF
>TRBV19
ASKGSGTETQY
>TRBV7-7
ASSRDSRGSTEAF
>TRBV6-4
ASSDEAGSSTDTQY
>TRBV3-1/TRBV3-2
ASSQVSAQH
>TRBV16
ASSQSAGANYGHT
>TRBV4-3
ASSQEVGDSQY
>TRBV18
ASSQDPQETQY
>TRBV18
ASSDLHRSYNEQF
>TRBV3-1/TRBV3-2
ASGITGEQY
>TRBV5-5
ASSLGTTNQPQH
>TRBV6-4
ASSQTGPGANVLT
>TRBV5-6
ASSFGDSDLAKNIQY
>TRBV9
ASSVDPGIGLNTEAF
>TRBV6-5
ASREGRFEAF
>TRBV5-4
ASSSTGQGRHEQY
>TRBV27
ASSPTGIGNIQY
>TRBV5-1
ASSLGDGITDTQY
>TRBV2
ASGADRGVNEQF
>TRBV6-5
ASKMGPLDVAEAF
>TRBV5-1
ASSSTSGGPETQY
>TRBV30
AWRGHPTETQY
>TRBV7-2
ASSLGWDVSGNTIY
>TRBV28
ASSPPNQPQH
>TRBV15
ATQRGQETQY
>TRBV10-3
AISGEGQRIYGYT
>TRBV4-3
ASSQGTGGLNEAF